The text below deals with one TCR beta chain. This record belongs to a study of synovial regulatory T cells in juvenile arthritis. Median age approximately 11 years (roughly 2.1-22.9); median disease duration about 7 years (0.2-19.1). Some clones are missing from TCRdb's copy, which holds only in-frame ones; the method was immunoSEQ multiplex PCR. The repertoire table contains about 10,000 clones. This CDR3 is 11 amino acids long. This entry has no DNA. Per germline, CDR1 DFQATT and CDR2 SNEGSKA (reference sequence). The receptor comes from a donor aged 2-30 years with juvenile idiopathic arthritis. V usage is TRBV20-1 and J usage is TRBJ1-2. The sequenced sample consisted of Treg cells from blood. Noted subset: remaining (HLA-DR-negative) circulating blood Treg cells. The CDR3 loop is CSARVRSGYTF.